A selection of T cell receptor beta chains follows, all from one sample in a study of blood T cell repertoires in COVID-19. The assay was immunoSEQ multiplex PCR, and TCRdb's table has in-frame clones only and misses some. The data hold a few hundred thousand clones, with around 89% observed a single time. Specimen: PBMCs or T cells enriched from blood (not recorded which). These receptors originate from a man in his thirties or forties who had recovered from COVID-19. Both conserved end residues are part of each CDR3. Each record gives: CDR3 length, J gene, clone size, D gene, V gene, CDR3 DNA, CDR3 protein. The D gene is left open where the match is weak. Clone size, where shown, is once, few, many, or a class for clones that have expanded.

>16|TRBJ1-1|-|TRBD1|TRBV2
TGTGCCAGCAGTTCCGGGACAGGAACCATGAACACTGAAGCTTTCTTT
CASSSGTGTMNTEAFF
>13|TRBJ2-4|-|-|TRBV7-9
TGTGCCAGCAGCTTAGATGGGGCCAACATTCAGTACTTC
CASSLDGANIQYF
>16|TRBJ2-3|-|TRBD2|TRBV15
TGTGCCACCAGCAGGAGCGGGGGGGCCTTTACAGATACGCAGTATTTT
CATSRSGGAFTDTQYF
>16|TRBJ2-7|-|-|TRBV5-1
TGCGCCAGCAGCTTCCCCCCGGGAGCGTCGCCCTACGAGCAGTACTTC
CASSFPPGASPYEQYF
>17|TRBJ2-3|-|TRBD2|TRBV24-1
TGTGCCACCAGTGATTTATTCGGGGGGGCCGGCACAGATACGCAGTATTTT
CATSDLFGGAGTDTQYF
>16|TRBJ2-5|-|-|TRBV7-9
TGTGCCAGCAGCCCCGACTATACAGGGATGGTAGAGACCCAGTACTTC
CASSPDYTGMVETQYF
>15|TRBJ1-3|-|-|TRBV4-3
TGCGCCAGCAGCCAAGATAGCAGGAGGGGAAACACCATATATTTT
CASSQDSRRGNTIYF
>14|TRBJ1-1|-|TRBD1|TRBV5-4
TGTGCCAGCAGCTTTTCGGGACAGGTCACTGAAGCTTTCTTT
CASSFSGQVTEAFF
>15|TRBJ2-1|-|TRBD1|TRBV9
TGTGCCAGCAGCGTAGAAGGGACAGCTTACAATGAGCAGTTCTTC
CASSVEGTAYNEQFF
>13|TRBJ2-5|once|TRBD1|TRBV29-1
TGCAGCGTTGAGCAGGGGGTATCAGAGACCCAGTACTTC
CSVEQGVSETQYF
>15|TRBJ2-3|-|-|TRBV4-3
TGCGCCAGCAGCCCGCACGATAGGGGATCTGATACGCAGTATTTT
CASSPHDRGSDTQYF
>15|TRBJ2-7|-|-|TRBV6-5
TGTGCCAGCAGGAAAAACAGGGAATTCAGCTACGAGCAGTACTTC
CASRKNREFSYEQYF
>12|TRBJ2-7|-|-|TRBV7-9
TGTGCCAGCAGCTTATATCAGTCCGAGCAGTACTTC
CASSLYQSEQYF
>16|TRBJ2-3|-|TRBD2|TRBV5-1
TGCGCCAGCAGCTTGTTCGGGGGGGTGAGCACAGATACGCAGTATTTT
CASSLFGGVSTDTQYF
>16|TRBJ2-7|-|TRBD2|TRBV13
TGTGCCAGCAGCCCCGGCCCGGGAGGGCCCTCCTACGAGCAGTACTTC
CASSPGPGGPSYEQYF
>15|TRBJ1-5|-|TRBD1|TRBV6-5
TGTGCCAGCAGTTGGGACAGGAGTACCAATCAGCCCCAGCATTTT
CASSWDRSTNQPQHF
>16|TRBJ2-3|-|-|TRBV7-5
TGTGCCAGAAGCTTAGTAGGACAGGGTTACACAGATACGCAGTATTTT
CARSLVGQGYTDTQYF
>13|TRBJ2-2|-|TRBD2|TRBV29-1
TGCAGCGTGGGGACTAGCGTTCCCGGGGAGCTGTTTTTT
CSVGTSVPGELFF
>16|TRBJ1-1|-|TRBD1|TRBV7-9
TGTGCCAGCAGCGACTTAGGACAGGGGGAGAACACTGAAGCTTTCTTT
CASSDLGQGENTEAFF
>14|TRBJ2-5|-|-|TRBV7-2
TGTGCCAGCAGCTTAGGTCGGTACCAAGAGACCCAGTACTTC
CASSLGRYQETQYF
>15|TRBJ2-1|-|TRBD1|TRBV5-8
TGTGCCAGCAGCTTGTGGGACAACAGGGGGAATGAGCAGTTCTTC
CASSLWDNRGNEQFF
>19|TRBJ2-7|-|TRBD2|TRBV28
TGTGCCAGCAACTGGATACCCGGGACTAGCGGGACAGCGTCCTACGAGCAGTACTTC
CASNWIPGTSGTASYEQYF
>17|TRBJ2-1|few|TRBD2|TRBV27
TGTGCCAGCAGTCCCCAGGGACTAGCGGTAACCTACAATGAGCAGTTCTTC
CASSPQGLAVTYNEQFF
>16|TRBJ1-1|-|TRBD1|TRBV18
TGTGCCAGCTCACCGTTGGCAGGGGGCCTGAACACTGAAGCTTTCTTT
CASSPLAGGLNTEAFF
>17|TRBJ2-2|-|-|TRBV24-1
TGTGCCACCAGTGATTTGGGCCGAGGGGGGGCCGCCGGGGAGCTGTTTTTT
CATSDLGRGGAAGELFF
>15|TRBJ2-7|-|TRBD2|TRBV7-2
TGTGCCAGCAGCTTAAATAGCGGGGGTTCCTACGAGCAGTACTTC
CASSLNSGGSYEQYF
>14|TRBJ1-5|-|-|TRBV28
TGTGCCAGCAGTTTTCTAGGGGGCAATCAGCCCCAGCATTTT
CASSFLGGNQPQHF
>14|TRBJ2-2|-|TRBD1|TRBV10-3
TGTGCCGCAGGGGGGGACAGGGACACCGGGGAGCTGTTTTTT
CAAGGDRDTGELFF
>17|TRBJ2-1|-|TRBD2|TRBV28
TGTGCCAGCAGTTTAGGGGCCCTAGCGGGGAAGGGTAATGAGCAGTTCTTC
CASSLGALAGKGNEQFF
>16|TRBJ2-1|-|TRBD2|TRBV24-1
TGTGCCACCAGTGATTTGAGCGGGGGGGCCCACAATGAGCAGTTCTTC
CATSDLSGGAHNEQFF
>14|TRBJ1-1|-|-|TRBV30
TGTGCCTGGAGTGTTGGACCGGGGGACACTGAAGCTTTCTTT
CAWSVGPGDTEAFF
>15|TRBJ2-3|-|TRBD1|TRBV5-1
TGCGCCAGCAGCCTACAGGGGGCAGCCACAGATACGCAGTATTTT
CASSLQGAATDTQYF
>18|TRBJ2-1|-|-|TRBV11-3
TGTGCCAGCAGCTTATCCTCGACTGGAGCCCCCCAAAGGTCGGAGCAGTTCTTC
CASSLSSTGAPQRSEQFF
>14|TRBJ1-2|few|TRBD1|TRBV2
TGTGCCAGCAGTGATCGACAGGGGTCCTATGGCTACACCTTC
CASSDRQGSYGYTF
>18|TRBJ2-2|-|TRBD2|TRBV4-2
TGTGCCAGCAGCCAATCCCTCGTAGCGGGGGTTAACACCGGGGAGCTGTTTTTT
CASSQSLVAGVNTGELFF
>14|TRBJ1-5|-|-|TRBV28
TGTGCCAGCAGTTTAGACATGAACAATCAGCCCCAGCATTTT
CASSLDMNNQPQHF
>15|TRBJ2-7|-|-|TRBV3-1/TRBV3-2
TGTGCCAGCAGCCCGGAGGGGGACAGCTTCTACGAGCAGTACTTC
CASSPEGDSFYEQYF
>13|TRBJ2-1|-|TRBD2|TRBV7-9
TGTGCCAGCAGCGACCGGACTAGAAATGAGCAGTTCTTC
CASSDRTRNEQFF
>13|TRBJ1-1|once|-|TRBV27
TGTGCCAGCATAAGTCCAGGGTGGTCTGAAGCTTTCTTT
CASISPGWSEAFF
>13|TRBJ2-1|-|-|TRBV11-2
TGTGCCAGCAGCTTAGATAGGAGCAATGAGCAGTTCTTC
CASSLDRSNEQFF
>15|TRBJ2-1|-|-|TRBV7-2
TGTGCCAGCAGCTTAGGATGGAGTGAGGTGGATGAGCAGTTCTTC
CASSLGWSEVDEQFF
>15|TRBJ2-2|few|-|TRBV19
TGTGCCAGTAGGCGGGACTCAGATTACACCGGGGAGCTGTTTTTT
CASRRDSDYTGELFF
>15|TRBJ1-5|-|TRBD1|TRBV7-2
TGTGCCAGCAGCTTAGAGGGACAGGGATTACAGCCCCAGCATTTT
CASSLEGQGLQPQHF
>19|TRBJ2-7|-|TRBD2|TRBV7-2
TGTGCCAGCAGCTTAGTTACTAGCGGAGGATATAAACGAGACTACGAGCAGTACTTC
CASSLVTSGGYKRDYEQYF
>18|TRBJ2-2|-|TRBD2|TRBV30
TGTGCCTGGAAGGGGACTAGCGGGAGACTGTCGAACACCGGGGAGCTGTTTTTT
CAWKGTSGRLSNTGELFF